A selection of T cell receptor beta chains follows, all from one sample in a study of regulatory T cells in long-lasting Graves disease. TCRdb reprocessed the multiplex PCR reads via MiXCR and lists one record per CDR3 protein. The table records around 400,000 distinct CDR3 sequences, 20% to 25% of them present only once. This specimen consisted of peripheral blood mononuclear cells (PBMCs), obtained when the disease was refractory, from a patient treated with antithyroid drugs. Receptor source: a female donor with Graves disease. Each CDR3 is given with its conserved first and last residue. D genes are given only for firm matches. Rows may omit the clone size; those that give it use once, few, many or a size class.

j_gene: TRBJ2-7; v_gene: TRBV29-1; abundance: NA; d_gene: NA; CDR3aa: CSVEDQVVREQYF; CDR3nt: TGCAGCGTTGAAGATCAAGTGGTTCGCGAGCAGTACTTC
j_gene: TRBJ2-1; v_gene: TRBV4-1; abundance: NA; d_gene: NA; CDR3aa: CASSQESRVYEQFF; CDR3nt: TGCGCCAGCAGCCAAGAATCCAGGGTCTATGAGCAGTTCTTC
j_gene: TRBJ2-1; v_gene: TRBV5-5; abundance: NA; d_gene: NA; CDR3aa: CASSLGGANYNEQFF; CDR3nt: TGTGCCAGCAGCTTGGGGGGGGCGAACTACAATGAGCAGTTCTTC
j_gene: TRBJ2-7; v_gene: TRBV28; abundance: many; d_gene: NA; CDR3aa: CASSLPTWIGGYEQYF; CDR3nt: TGTGCCAGCAGTTTGCCGACTTGGATAGGAGGGTACGAGCAGTACTTC
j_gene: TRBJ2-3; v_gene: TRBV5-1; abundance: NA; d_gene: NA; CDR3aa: CASSGISGTDTQYF; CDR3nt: TGCGCCAGCAGCGGAATTAGCGGCACAGATACGCAGTATTTT
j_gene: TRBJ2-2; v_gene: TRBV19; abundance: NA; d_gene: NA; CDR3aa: CASTLGPTGELFF; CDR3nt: TGTGCCAGTACCCTGGGGCCGACCGGGGAGCTGTTTTTT
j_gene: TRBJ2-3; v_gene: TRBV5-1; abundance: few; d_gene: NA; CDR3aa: CASSPDFTAGTQYF; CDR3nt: TGCGCCAGCAGCCCGGACTTTACCGCCGGTACGCAGTATTTT
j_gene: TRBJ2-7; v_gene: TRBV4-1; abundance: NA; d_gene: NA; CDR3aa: CASSQEAILGGYEQYF; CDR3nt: TGCGCCAGCAGCCAAGAGGCTATCCTGGGCGGCTACGAGCAGTACTTC
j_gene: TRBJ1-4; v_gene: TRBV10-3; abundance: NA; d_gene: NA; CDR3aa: CATSSGRANEKLFF; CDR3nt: TGTGCCACCTCCTCGGGCAGGGCTAATGAAAAACTGTTTTTT
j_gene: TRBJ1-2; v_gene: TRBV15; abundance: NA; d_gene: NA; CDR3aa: CATSTGSSYGYTF; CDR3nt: TGTGCCACCTCAACAGGGTCCTCCTATGGCTACACCTTC
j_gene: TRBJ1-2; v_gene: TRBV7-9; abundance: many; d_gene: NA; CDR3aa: CASSAGGNYGYTF; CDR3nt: TGTGCCAGCAGCGCCGGGGGCAACTATGGCTACACCTTC
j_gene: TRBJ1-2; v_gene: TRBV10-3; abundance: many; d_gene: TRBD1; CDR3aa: CAISSGTVNYGYTF; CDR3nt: TGTGCCATCAGTTCCGGGACAGTTAACTATGGCTACACCTTC
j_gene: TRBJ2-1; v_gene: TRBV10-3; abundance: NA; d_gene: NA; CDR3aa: CAISEREYEQFF; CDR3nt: TGTGCCATCAGTGAGCGGGAGTATGAGCAGTTCTTC
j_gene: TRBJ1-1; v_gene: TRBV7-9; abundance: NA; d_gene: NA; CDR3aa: CASSLRFEGPMNTEAFF; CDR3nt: TGTGCCAGCAGCTTACGCTTCGAAGGGCCGATGAACACTGAAGCTTTCTTT
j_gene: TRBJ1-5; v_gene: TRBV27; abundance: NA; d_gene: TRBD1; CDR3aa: CASSWTGLNQPQHF; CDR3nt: TGTGCCAGCAGTTGGACAGGGCTCAATCAGCCCCAGCATTTT
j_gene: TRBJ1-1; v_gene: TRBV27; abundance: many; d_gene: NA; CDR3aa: CASSPRTHMNTEAFF; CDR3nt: TGTGCCAGCAGTCCACGGACGCATATGAACACTGAAGCTTTCTTT
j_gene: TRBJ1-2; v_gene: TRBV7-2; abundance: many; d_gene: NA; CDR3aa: CASSLEVQGGNYGYTF; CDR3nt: TGTGCCAGCAGCTTAGAAGTGCAGGGAGGGAACTATGGCTACACCTTC
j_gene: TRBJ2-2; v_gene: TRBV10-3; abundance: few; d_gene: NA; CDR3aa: CAISESPGTGELFF; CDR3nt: TGTGCCATCAGTGAGTCCCCAGGAACCGGGGAGCTGTTTTTT
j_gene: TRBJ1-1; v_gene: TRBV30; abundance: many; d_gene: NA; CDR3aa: CAWGRTAEAFF; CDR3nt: TGTGCCTGGGGGAGGACAGCTGAAGCTTTCTTT
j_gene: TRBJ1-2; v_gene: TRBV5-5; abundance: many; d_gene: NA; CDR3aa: CASSLHHKDGYTF; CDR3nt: TGTGCCAGCAGCTTGCACCACAAGGATGGCTACACCTTC
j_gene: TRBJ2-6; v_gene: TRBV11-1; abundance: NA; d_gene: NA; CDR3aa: CASSLRALSGANVLTF; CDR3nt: TGTGCCAGCAGCTTAAGGGCCCTCTCTGGGGCCAACGTCCTGACTTTC
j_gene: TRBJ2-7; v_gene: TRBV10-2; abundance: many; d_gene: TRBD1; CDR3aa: CASSGTGAEQYF; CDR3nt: TGCGCCAGCTCAGGGACAGGGGCCGAGCAGTACTTC
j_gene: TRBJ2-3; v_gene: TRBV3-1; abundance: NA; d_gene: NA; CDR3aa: CASSQDGTVAQYF; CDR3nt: TGTGCCAGCAGCCAAGACGGGACGGTAGCGCAGTATTTT
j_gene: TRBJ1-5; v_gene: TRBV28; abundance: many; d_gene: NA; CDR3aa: CASSLWDGAIKPQHF; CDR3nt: TGTGCCAGCAGTTTATGGGACGGAGCAATCAAGCCCCAGCATTTT
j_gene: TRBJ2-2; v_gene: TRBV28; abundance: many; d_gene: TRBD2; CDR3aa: CASRSPTSGWTGELFF; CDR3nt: TGTGCCAGCAGGTCGCCAACTAGCGGTTGGACCGGGGAGCTGTTTTTT
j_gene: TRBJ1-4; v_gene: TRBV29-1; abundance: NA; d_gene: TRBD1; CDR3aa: CSAGTGEWEKLFF; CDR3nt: TGCAGCGCGGGGACAGGGGAGTGGGAAAAACTGTTTTTT
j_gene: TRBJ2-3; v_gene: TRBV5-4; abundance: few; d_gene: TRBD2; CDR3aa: CASSLFHSGRGDTQYF; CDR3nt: TGTGCCAGCAGCTTGTTTCATAGCGGGAGAGGAGATACGCAGTATTTT
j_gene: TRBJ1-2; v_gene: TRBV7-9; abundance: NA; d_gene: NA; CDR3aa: CASSSWDTLYGYTF; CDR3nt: TGTGCCAGCAGCTCCTGGGACACCTTATATGGCTACACCTTC
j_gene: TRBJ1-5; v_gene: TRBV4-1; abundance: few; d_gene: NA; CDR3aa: CASSQDIRFQPQHF; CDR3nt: TGCGCCAGCAGCCAAGATATCAGGTTTCAGCCCCAGCATTTT
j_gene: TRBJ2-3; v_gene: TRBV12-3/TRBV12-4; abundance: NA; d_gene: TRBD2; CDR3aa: CASSHPRAGGTDTQYF; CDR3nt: TGTGCCAGCAGTCACCCTAGAGCGGGAGGGACAGATACGCAGTATTTT
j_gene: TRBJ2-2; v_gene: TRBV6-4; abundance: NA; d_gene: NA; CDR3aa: CASRGGAGDTGELFF; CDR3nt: TGTGCCAGCCGCGGGGGCGCGGGGGATACCGGGGAGCTGTTTTTT